The rows below give T cell receptor beta chains drawn from one sample of a study of cytomegalovirus exposure and HLA in healthy donors. Data came from immunoSEQ multiplex PCR; TCRdb stores just in-frame clones and leaves some out. In the table there are roughly 200,000 clones, 70% to 80% of which are singletons. Sequencing used PBMCs. The receptors were sampled from a woman between 40 and 50 years old in good health and CMV-seronegative. The conserved cysteine and the conserved F or W are not part of the CDR3 here.

V gene	CDR3 protein
TRBV9	ASSVVTGGGNYGYT
TRBV7-9	ASSSFSGQGTSGGYT
TRBV18	ASSPLQTGKTGNTIY
TRBV27	ASSLSPGGAYEQY
TRBV7-2	ASSPTSGGHTQY
TRBV18	ASSPDRAQPQH
TRBV13	ASSFNRAQGRLSYNEQF
TRBV2	ASSEGQVTYEQY
TRBV9	ASSAQPLAASYNEQF
TRBV5-1	ASSAEGRARSEQY
TRBV6-1	ASSEAFGTVNTDTQY
TRBV4-1	ASRRGEGSMNTEAF
TRBV30	AWSSPSAGGWLGYT
TRBV6-1	AGGERAGSV
TRBV7-2	ASSSYALSTDTQY
TRBV5-1	ASSLVRGAEAF
TRBV11-3	ASSLSGVQETQY
TRBV27	ASSLSQGAYGYT
TRBV5-5	ASSLGVLSYEQY
TRBV18	ASSPNLGHPVDTIY
TRBV7-8	ASSLLRAMALEKLF
TRBV2	ASRRQWGEKLF
TRBV6-1	ASSDDRYQPQH
TRBV6-4	ASSTGGFDGYT
TRBV4-2	ASSQGTSGGNEQF
TRBV19	ASSVARGGTQY
TRBV5-6	ASSLARGGYQPQH
TRBV10-3	AISSTGNTDTQY
TRBV10-1	ASSEQGPGANVLT
TRBV4-2	ASSQVVLSWNEQF
TRBV7-9	SSSYTSSYEQF